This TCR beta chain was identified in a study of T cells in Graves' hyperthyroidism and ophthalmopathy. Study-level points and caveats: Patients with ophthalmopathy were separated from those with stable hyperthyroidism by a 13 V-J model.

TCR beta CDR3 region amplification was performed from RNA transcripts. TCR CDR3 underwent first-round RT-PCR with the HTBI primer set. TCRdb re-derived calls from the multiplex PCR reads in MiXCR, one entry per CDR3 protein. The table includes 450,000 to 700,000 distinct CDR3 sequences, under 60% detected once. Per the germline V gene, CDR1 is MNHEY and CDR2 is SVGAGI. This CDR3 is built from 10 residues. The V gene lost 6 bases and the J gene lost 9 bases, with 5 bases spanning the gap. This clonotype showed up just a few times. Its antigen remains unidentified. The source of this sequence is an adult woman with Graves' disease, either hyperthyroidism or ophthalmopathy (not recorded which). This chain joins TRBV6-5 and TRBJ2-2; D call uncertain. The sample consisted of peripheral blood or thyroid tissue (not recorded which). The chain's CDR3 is CASRGRELFF. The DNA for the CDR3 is TGTGCCAGCAGAGGGAGGGAGCTGTTTTTT.